This T cell receptor beta chain was sequenced for a study of T cells in Graves' hyperthyroidism and ophthalmopathy. Study-wide context: Staff took peripheral blood when the initial diagnosis was made, before any treatment began. Study observations and caveats: In simple terms, a model built on 13 V-J features told ophthalmopathy apart from stable hyperthyroidism.

It was RNA transcripts that yielded the amplified TCR beta CDR3 regions. An initial round of RT-PCR targeting the TCR CDR3 relied on the HTBI primer set. TCRdb re-derived calls from the multiplex PCR reads in MiXCR, one entry per CDR3 protein. The table includes fewer than 650,000 distinct CDR3 sequences, less than 15% detected once. Points on this clonotype: Its antigen is unknown.

The hyperthyroidism was newly diagnosed and had lasted under 2 months; the patients were aged 18 to 65. Trimming at V came to 3 bases and at J to 4 bases, leaving 3 bases not matched to a gene. This CDR3 spans 15 amino acids. Germline V gives CDR1 SGDLS, CDR2 YYNGEE. The sample consisted of blood. V and J are TRBV9 and TRBJ2-1, with 11 bases aligning to TRBD1. This clonotype was obtained from a woman aged 40 to 49 with Graves' hyperthyroidism. CDR3 DNA: TGTGCCAGCAGCGGAGGGACAGGGGGTTACAATGAGCAGTTCTTC. Protein sequence: CASSGGTGGYNEQFF. Filled out from reference TRBV9 and TRBJ2-1, the complete variable domain reads DSGVTQTPKHLITATGQRVTLRCSPRSGDLSVYWYQQSLDQGLQFLIQYYNGEERAKGNILERFSAQQFPDLHSELNLSSLELGDSALYFCASSGGTGGYNEQFFGPGTRLTVL.